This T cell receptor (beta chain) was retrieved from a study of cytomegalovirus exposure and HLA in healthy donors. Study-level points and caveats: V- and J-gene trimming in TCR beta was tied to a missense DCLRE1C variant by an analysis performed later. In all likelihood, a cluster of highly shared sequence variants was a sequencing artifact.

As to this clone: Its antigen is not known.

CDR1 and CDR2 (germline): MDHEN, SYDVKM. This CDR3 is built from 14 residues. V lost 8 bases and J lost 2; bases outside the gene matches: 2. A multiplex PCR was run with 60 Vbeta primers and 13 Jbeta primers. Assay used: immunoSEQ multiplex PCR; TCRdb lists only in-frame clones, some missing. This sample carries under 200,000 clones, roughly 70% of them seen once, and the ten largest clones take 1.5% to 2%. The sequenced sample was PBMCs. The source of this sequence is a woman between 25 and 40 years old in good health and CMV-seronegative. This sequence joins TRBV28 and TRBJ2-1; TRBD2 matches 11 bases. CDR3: CASGTSGTYNEQFF. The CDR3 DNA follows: TGTGCCAGCGGGACTAGCGGAACCTACAATGAGCAGTTCTTC.